Only a few counts were recorded for the clone carrying this T cell receptor (beta chain). Antigen unknown. The table came from immunoSEQ multiplex PCR; TCRdb's copy has only in-frame clones and leaves some out. This sample has approximately 160,000 clones, with 88% found just once. The data are from a study of T cell responses to AZD1222 COVID-19 vaccine. On the study more broadly: Pooled together were second doses at about 4 or about 12 weeks.

The study's findings and limits: Close to half of spike-specific TCRs reportedly recognize unmutated variant regions. The CD4 TCRs associated with vaccination extended across spike and predominated at 160-218 and 743-854.

CDR1 is WNHNN and CDR2 is SYGVQD in the germline V gene (reference sequence). CDR3 length: 17 amino acids. V was clipped by 10 bases and J by 2 bases; unmatched bases: 16. Sequencing used peripheral blood, obtained on day 0 of AZD1222 vaccination. The chain couples TRBV10-1 to TRBJ2-3; 9 bases are a match to TRBD2. The sequence came from an adult in good health. This CDR3 is CAMKGKAGGRYTDTQYF. The CDR3 nucleotides read TGCGCCATGAAGGGTAAAGCGGGAGGTCGATACACAGATACGCAGTATTTT.